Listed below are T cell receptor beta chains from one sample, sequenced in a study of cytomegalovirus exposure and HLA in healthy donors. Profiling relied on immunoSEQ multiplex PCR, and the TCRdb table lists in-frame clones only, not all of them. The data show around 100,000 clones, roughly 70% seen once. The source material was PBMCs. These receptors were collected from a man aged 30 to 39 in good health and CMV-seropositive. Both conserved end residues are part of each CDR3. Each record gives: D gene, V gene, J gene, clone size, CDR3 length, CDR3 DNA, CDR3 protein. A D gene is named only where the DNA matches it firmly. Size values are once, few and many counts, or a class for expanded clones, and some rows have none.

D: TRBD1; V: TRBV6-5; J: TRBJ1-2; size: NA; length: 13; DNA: TGTGCCAGCAGTTCGGACAGGGGTGGTGGCTACACCTTC; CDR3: CASSSDRGGGYTF
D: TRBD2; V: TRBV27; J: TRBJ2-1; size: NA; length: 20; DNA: TGTGCCAGCAGTTTATCCCTGCCGGGACTAGCGGGAGTCGGTCACAATGAGCAGTTCTTC; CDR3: CASSLSLPGLAGVGHNEQFF
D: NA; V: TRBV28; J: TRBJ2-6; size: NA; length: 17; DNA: TGTGCCAGCAGTTTCTTCCAGGGGGGAGGTGGGGCCAACGTCCTGACTTTC; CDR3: CASSFFQGGGGANVLTF
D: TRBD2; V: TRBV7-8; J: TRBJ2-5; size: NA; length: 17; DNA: TGTGCCAGCAGCTTAGGCCTAGCGGGAGGTGCAGTAGAGACCCAGTACTTC; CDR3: CASSLGLAGGAVETQYF
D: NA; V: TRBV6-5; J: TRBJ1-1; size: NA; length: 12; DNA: TGTGCCAGCAGTCACGGGGGCACTGAAGCTTTCTTT; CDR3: CASSHGGTEAFF
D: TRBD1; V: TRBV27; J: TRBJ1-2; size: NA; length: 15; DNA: TGTGCCAGCAGTTTCCTTGACAGGGTAGGATATGGCTACACCTTC; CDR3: CASSFLDRVGYGYTF
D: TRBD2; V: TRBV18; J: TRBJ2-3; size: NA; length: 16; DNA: TGTGCCAGCTCACCGATTTTAGCGGGAACTCTAGATACGCAGTATTTT; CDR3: CASSPILAGTLDTQYF
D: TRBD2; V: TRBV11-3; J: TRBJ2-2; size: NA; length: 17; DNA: TGTGCCAGCAGCTTAGCCCGTAGCGGGAGTCACACCGGGGAGCTGTTTTTT; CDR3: CASSLARSGSHTGELFF
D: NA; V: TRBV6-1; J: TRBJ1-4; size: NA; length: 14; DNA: TGTGCCAGCAGGATGGGGGCAGAGGGTGAAAAACTGTTTTTT; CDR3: CASRMGAEGEKLFF
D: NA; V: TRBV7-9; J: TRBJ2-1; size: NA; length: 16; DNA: TGTGCCAGCAGCTTACGTCGGCCGGGAACCTACAATGAGCAGTTCTTC; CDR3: CASSLRRPGTYNEQFF
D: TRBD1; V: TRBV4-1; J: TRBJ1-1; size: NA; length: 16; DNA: TGCGCCAGCAGTCGGGACAGGGAGATCCGAAGCACTGAAGCTTTCTTT; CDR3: CASSRDREIRSTEAFF
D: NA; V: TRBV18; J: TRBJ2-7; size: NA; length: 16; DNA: TGTGCCAGCTCACCTTTGGCCACAGGTGGAGCTTACGAGCAGTACTTC; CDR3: CASSPLATGGAYEQYF
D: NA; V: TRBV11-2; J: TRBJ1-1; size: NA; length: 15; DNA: TGTGCCAGCAGTTTCCTGACAGGTATGAACACTGAAGCTTTCTTT; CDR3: CASSFLTGMNTEAFF
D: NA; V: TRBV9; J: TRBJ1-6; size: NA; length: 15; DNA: TGTGCCAGCAGCGTAGTTGGCACCTATAATTCACCCCTCCACTTT; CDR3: CASSVVGTYNSPLHF
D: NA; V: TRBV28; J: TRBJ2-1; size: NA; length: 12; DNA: TGTGCCAGCAGCCCGGGCTACAATGAGCAGTTCTTC; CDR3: CASSPGYNEQFF
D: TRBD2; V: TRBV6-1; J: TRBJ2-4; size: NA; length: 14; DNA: TGTGCCAGCAGTGAACGTTTAGGGGAGGGCATTCAGTACTTC; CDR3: CASSERLGEGIQYF
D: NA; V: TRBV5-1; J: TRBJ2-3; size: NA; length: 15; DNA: TGCGCCAGCAGCTTGGAACATCCCAGCACAGATACGCAGTATTTT; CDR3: CASSLEHPSTDTQYF
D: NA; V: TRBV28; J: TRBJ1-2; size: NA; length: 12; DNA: TGTGCCAGCAGTTTGTTCGGGGATGGCTACACCTTC; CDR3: CASSLFGDGYTF
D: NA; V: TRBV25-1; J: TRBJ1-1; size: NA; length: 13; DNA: TGTGCCAGCAGGAGGGGGGGGCAGACTGAAGCTTTCTTT; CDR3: CASRRGGQTEAFF
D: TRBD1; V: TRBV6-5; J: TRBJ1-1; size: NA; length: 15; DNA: TGTGCCAGCAGTTACTCGGGGACAGGGAACACTGAAGCTTTCTTT; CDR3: CASSYSGTGNTEAFF
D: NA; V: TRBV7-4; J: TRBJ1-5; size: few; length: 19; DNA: TGTGCCAGCAGCTTATCATCCGTTCCACCACAGGTTCATAATCAGCCCCAGCATTTT; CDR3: CASSLSSVPPQVHNQPQHF
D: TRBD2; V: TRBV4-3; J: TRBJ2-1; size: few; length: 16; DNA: TGCGCCAGCAGCCAATCTAGCGGGAGGACTTACAATGAGCAGTTCTTC; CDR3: CASSQSSGRTYNEQFF
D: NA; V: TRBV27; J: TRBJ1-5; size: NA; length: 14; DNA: TGTGCCAGCAGTTTGGAGGGAGCTAGTCAGCCCCAGCATTTT; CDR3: CASSLEGASQPQHF
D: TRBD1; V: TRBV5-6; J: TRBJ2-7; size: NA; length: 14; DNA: TGTGCCAGCAGCTTAAGGCGGACAGGGTACGAGCAGTACTTC; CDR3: CASSLRRTGYEQYF
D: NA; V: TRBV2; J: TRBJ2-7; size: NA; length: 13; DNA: TGTGCCAGCGTACCGGGACAAGCCTACGAGCAGTACTTC; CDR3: CASVPGQAYEQYF
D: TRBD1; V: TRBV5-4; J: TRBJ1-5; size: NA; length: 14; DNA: TGTGCCAGCAGCTCACAGGGGATCAATCAGCCCCAGCATTTT; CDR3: CASSSQGINQPQHF
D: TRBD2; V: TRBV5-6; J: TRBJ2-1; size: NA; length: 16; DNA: TGTGCCAGCAGTTCCCGACTAGCGGGAGGGCTCAATGAGCAGTTCTTC; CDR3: CASSSRLAGGLNEQFF
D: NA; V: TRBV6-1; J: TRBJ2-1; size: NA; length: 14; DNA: TGTGCCAGCAGTGAAGCAACTACGATACGGAACCGGTTCTTC; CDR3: CASSEATTIRNRFF
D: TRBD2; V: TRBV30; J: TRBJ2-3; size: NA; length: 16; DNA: TGTGCCTGGAGTGCCCCCCCGGGGGGAAGCACAGATACGCAGTATTTT; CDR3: CAWSAPPGGSTDTQYF
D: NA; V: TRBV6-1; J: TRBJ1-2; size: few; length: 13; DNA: TGTGCCGCCAGGTCGACGAGTAATTATGGCTACACCTTC; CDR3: CAARSTSNYGYTF
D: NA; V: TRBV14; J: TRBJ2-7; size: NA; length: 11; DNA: TGTGCCAGCAGCCAGAATTACGAGCAGTACTTC; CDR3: CASSQNYEQYF
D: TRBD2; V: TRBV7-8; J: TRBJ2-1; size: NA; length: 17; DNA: TGTGCCAGCAGCTCCCCAAGTAGCGGGAAAGGAATAGACGAGCAGTTCTTC; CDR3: CASSSPSSGKGIDEQFF
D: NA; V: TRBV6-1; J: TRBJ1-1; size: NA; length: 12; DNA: TGTGCCAGCAGTTCCGGGACACTTGAAGCTTTCTTT; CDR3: CASSSGTLEAFF
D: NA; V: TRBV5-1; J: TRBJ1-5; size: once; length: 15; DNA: TGCGCCAGCAGACAGGACACCCACGCAAATCAGCCCCAGCATTTT; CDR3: CASRQDTHANQPQHF
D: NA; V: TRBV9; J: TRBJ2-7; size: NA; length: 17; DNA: TGTGCCAGCAGCAACCCTTTAAGACAGTGTTTATCCTACGAGCAGTACTTC; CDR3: CASSNPLRQCLSYEQYF
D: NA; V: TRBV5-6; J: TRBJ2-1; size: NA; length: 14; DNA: TGTGCCAGCAGCTTACTAGGTGGAGAAAGGGAGCAGTTCTTC; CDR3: CASSLLGGEREQFF
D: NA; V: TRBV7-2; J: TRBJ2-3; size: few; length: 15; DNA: TGTGCCAGCAGCACCCGAGCAGGGCTCACAGATACGCAGTATTTT; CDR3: CASSTRAGLTDTQYF
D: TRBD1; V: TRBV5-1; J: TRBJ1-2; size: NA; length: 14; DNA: TGCGCCAGCAGCTTTGAAGGACAGGTATATGGCTACACCTTC; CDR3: CASSFEGQVYGYTF
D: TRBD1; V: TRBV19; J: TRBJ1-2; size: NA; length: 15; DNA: TGTGCCAGTAGTATATTCGGGACAGGGGTGGATGGCTACACCTTC; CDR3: CASSIFGTGVDGYTF
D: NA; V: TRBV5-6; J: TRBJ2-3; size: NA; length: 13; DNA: TGTGCCAGCAGCTTGCAGGCCCCAGATACGCAGTATTTT; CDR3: CASSLQAPDTQYF
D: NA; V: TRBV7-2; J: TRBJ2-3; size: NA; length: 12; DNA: TGTGCCAGCAGCTTATCAGGAGGCACGCAGTATTTT; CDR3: CASSLSGGTQYF
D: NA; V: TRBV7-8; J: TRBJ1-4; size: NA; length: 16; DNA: TGTGCCAGCAGCTTAGAACTGCCGGGGGCTAATGAAAAACTGTTTTTT; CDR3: CASSLELPGANEKLFF
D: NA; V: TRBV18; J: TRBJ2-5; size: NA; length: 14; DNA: TGTGCCAGCTCACCACCTTCGGCCAGGGAGACCCAGTACTTC; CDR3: CASSPPSARETQYF
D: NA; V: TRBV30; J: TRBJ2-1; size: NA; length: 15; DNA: TGTGCCTGGAGTGATTCCGGGAGAGGGATCAATGAGCAGTTCTTC; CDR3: CAWSDSGRGINEQFF
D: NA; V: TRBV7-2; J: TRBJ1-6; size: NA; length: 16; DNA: TGTGCCAGCAGCCAACTGGCGGGGGGAGTTAATTCACCCCTCCACTTT; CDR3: CASSQLAGGVNSPLHF
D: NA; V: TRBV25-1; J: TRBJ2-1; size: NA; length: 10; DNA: TGTGCCAGCAGCCTCGGGGAGCAGTTCTTC; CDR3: CASSLGEQFF
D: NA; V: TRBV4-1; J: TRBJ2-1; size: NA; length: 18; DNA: TGCGCCAGCAGCCAAGTGGATCTCGGGGTAAGCTCCTACAATGAGCAGTTCTTC; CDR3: CASSQVDLGVSSYNEQFF
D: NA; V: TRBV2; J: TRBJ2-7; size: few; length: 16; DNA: TGTGCCAGCAAAGATGCGACTAGATCCGCCCACTACGAGCAGTACTTC; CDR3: CASKDATRSAHYEQYF
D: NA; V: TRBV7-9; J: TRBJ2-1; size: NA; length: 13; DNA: TGTGCCAGCAGCTTAGCTAGCTACAATGAGCAGTTCTTC; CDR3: CASSLASYNEQFF
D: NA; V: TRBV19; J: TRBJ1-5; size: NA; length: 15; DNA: TGTGCCAGTAGTATAGATCCGGGAAGGAATCAGCCCCAGCATTTT; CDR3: CASSIDPGRNQPQHF
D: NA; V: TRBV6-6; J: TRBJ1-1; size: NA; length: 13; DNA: TGTGCCAGCAGTTACCTTGGGACAACTGAAGCTTTCTTT; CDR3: CASSYLGTTEAFF
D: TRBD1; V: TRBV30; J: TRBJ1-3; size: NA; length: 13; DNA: TGTGCCTCGGACAGGGGGTTTGGAAACACCATATATTTT; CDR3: CASDRGFGNTIYF
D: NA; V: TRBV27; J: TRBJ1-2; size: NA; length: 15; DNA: TGTGCCAGCAGTTTACGGCTAGGTGCTAACTATGGCTACACCTTC; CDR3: CASSLRLGANYGYTF
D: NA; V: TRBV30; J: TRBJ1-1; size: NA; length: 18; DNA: TGTGCCTGGAGTGTCCTCCGGGGGACCTACCCCAAGAACACTGAAGCTTTCTTT; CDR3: CAWSVLRGTYPKNTEAFF
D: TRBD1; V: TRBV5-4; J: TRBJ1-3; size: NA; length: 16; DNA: TGTGCCAGCAGCGCGGACAGGGGTTTCTCTGGAAACACCATATATTTT; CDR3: CASSADRGFSGNTIYF
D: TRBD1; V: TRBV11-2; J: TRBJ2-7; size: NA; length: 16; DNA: TGTGCCAGCAGCTTCCACGACAGGGGCACTTTATACGAGCAGTACTTC; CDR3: CASSFHDRGTLYEQYF
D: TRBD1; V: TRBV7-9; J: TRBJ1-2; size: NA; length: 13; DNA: TGTGCCAGCTTTCGGGACAGAAACTATGGCTACACCTTC; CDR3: CASFRDRNYGYTF
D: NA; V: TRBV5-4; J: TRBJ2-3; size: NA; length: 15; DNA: TGTGCCAGCAGCTTGGCCGGGTCCTCCCAGGGTACGCAGTATTTT; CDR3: CASSLAGSSQGTQYF
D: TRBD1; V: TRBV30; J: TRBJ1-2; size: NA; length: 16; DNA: TGTGCCTGGAGCTCCCCCGGACAGGGCCTTGGGGATGGCTACACCTTC; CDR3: CAWSSPGQGLGDGYTF
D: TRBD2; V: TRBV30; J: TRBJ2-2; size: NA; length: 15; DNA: TGTGCCTGGAGTGTACTAGCGGGAGGTGCCGGGGAGCTGTTTTTT; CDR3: CAWSVLAGGAGELFF